These T cell receptor beta chains were read from a single sample in a study of blood T cells in healthy people across ages. TCRdb used MiXCR to reprocess the 5' RACE reads, holding one entry per CDR3 protein. Of roughly 570,000 distinct CDR3 sequences detected, 25% to 30% appear once; the ten largest clones hold about 18%. Specimen: blood. These receptors were obtained from a woman aged 70-85 years in good health. Each CDR3 is given with its conserved first and last residue.

v_call	cdr3_aa
TRBV20-1	CSARDPLAGATGEQFF
TRBV9	CASSALGGAYNEQFF
TRBV20-1	CSANRQGAGNTIYF
TRBV5-1	CASSFGTALREKLFF
TRBV20-1	CSASRGLAASLAKNIQYF
TRBV7-2	CASSFSRDRGYEQYF
TRBV12-3/TRBV12-4	CASSKEWRDGAQYF
TRBV4-3	CASSQVWGSPLHF
TRBV12-3/TRBV12-4	CASTPPSYNEQFF
TRBV3-1	CASSQTRGQGQAKLFF
TRBV5-1	CASSPRQTNTEAFF
TRBV6-5	CASSSFGRGTGKRYEQYF
TRBV7-6	CASSPGTGTGNEQFF
TRBV6-5	CASSSREGTGETQYF
TRBV7-2	CASSPRTGTNEQFF
TRBV20-1	CSASRGLAGETYEQYF
TRBV5-6	CASRRQGATNEKLFF
TRBV5-1	CASSLLGATGELFF
TRBV3-1	CASSQTAGAWETQYF
TRBV7-3	CASSPRSGPQETQYF
TRBV6-5	CASSSTGTGGYTEAFF
TRBV7-2	CASSSPRGAAYEQYF